The clone carrying this T cell receptor (beta chain) has a handful of counts. Its antigen remains unknown. The V gene lost 2 bases and the J gene lost 8 bases, with 7 bases spanning the gap. The CDR3 covers 12 residues. The germline gives CDR1 SGHVS, CDR2 FNYEAQ. This record belongs to a study of identical twins. Notes on the study in general: High-abundance cord blood beta clonotypes had fewer insertions; memory repertoires showed none.

TCRdb ran MiXCR on the 5' RACE reads and lists one entry per CDR3 protein. Of roughly 240,000 distinct CDR3 sequences listed, roughly 7% are singletons. This same sample was also taken into another study, of yellow fever vaccine responses in identical twins.

Sequenced: memory (CD45RO+) T cells sorted from blood. This sequence was found in a woman between 18 and 29 years old in good health. V usage is TRBV7-6 and J usage is TRBJ1-3, with D perhaps matching TRBD1 (5 bases). This chain's CDR3 is CASSLLGDTIYF. CDR3 nucleotide sequence: TGTGCCAGCAGCTTATTGGGGGACACCATATATTTT. The variable domain in full, completed from reference TRBV7-6 and TRBJ1-3, reads GAGVSQSPRYKVTKRGQDVALRCDPISGHVSLYWYRQALGQGPEFLTYFNYEAQQDKSGLPNDRFSAERPEGSISTLTIQRTEQRDSAMYRCASSLLGDTIYFGEGSWLTVV.